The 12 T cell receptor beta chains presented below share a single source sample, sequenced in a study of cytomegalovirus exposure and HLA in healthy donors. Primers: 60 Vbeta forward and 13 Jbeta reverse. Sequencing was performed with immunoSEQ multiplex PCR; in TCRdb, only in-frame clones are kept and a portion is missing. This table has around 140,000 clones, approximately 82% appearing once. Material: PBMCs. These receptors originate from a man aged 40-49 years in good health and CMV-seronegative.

The CDR3 reads CASSKARTGEDTGELFF. Here the CDR3 DNA reads TGTGCCAGCAGCAAAGCTAGGACAGGGGAGGACACCGGGGAGCTGTTTTTT. V usage is TRBV21-1 and J usage is TRBJ2-2; the tabulated D call, TRBD1, remains unverified against the DNA. TRBV21-1 is assigned pseudogene status. This CDR3 is 17 amino acids long.

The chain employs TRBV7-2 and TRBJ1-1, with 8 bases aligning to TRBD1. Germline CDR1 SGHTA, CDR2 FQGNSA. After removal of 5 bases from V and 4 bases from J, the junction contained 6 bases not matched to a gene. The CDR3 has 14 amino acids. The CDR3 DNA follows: TGTGCCAGCAGCCAAAACAGGGGGGGCACTGAAGCTTTCTTT. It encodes CASSQNRGGTEAFF.

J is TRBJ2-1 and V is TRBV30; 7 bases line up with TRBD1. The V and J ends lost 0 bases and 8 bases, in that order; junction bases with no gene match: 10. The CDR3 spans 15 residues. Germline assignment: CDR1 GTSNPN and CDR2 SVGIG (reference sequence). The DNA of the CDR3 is TGTGCCTGGAGTGTAGGCCCCCTGACAGGGTATGAGCAGTTCTTC. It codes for CAWSVGPLTGYEQFF.

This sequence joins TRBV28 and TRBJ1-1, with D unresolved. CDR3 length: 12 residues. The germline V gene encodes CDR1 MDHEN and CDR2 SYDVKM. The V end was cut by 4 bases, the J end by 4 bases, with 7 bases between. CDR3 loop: CASSSGTTEAFF. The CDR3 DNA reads TGTGCCAGCAGTTCAGGAACCACTGAAGCTTTCTTT.

CDR3 in amino acids: CASSKTGGNQPQHF. The DNA for the CDR3 is TGTGCCAGCAGCAAGACAGGGGGCAATCAGCCCCAGCATTTT. The V gene is TRBV7-2, the J gene TRBJ1-5, with TRBD1 identical over 8 bases. Germline assignment: CDR1 SGHTA and CDR2 FQGNSA. The CDR3 contains 14 residues. Trimming took 5 bases from V and 2 from J; bases not matched to a gene: 2.

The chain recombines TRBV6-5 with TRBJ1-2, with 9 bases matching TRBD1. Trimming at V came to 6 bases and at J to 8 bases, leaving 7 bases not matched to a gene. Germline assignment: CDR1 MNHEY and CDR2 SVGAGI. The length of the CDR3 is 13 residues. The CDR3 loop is CASSLDRGKGYTF. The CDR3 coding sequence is TGTGCCAGCAGCCTGGACAGGGGTAAAGGCTACACCTTC.

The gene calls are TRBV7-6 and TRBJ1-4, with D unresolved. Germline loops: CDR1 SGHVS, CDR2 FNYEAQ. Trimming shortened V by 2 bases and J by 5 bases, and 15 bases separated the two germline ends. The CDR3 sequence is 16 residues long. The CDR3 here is CASSLSAGLFNEKLFF. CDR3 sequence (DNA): TGTGCCAGCAGCTTATCCGCAGGTTTATTCAATGAAAAACTGTTTTTT.

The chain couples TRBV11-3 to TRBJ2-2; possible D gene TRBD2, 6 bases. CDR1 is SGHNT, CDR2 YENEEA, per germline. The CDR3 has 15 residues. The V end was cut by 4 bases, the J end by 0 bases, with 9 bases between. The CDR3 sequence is CASSSGGANTGELFF. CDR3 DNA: TGTGCCAGCAGCTCCGGGGGTGCGAACACCGGGGAGCTGTTTTTT.

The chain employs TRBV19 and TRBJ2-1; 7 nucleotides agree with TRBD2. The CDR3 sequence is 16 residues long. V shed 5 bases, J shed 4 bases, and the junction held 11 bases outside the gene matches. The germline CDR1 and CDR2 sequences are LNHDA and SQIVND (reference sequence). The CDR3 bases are TGTGCCAGTAGTGCCTCGGGGAGGGGAGTTTACAATGAGCAGTTCTTC. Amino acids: CASSASGRGVYNEQFF. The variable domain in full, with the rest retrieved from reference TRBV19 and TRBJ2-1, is DGGITQSPKYLFRKEGQNVTLSCEQNLNHDAMYWYRQDPGQGLRLIYYSQIVNDFQKGDIAEGYSVSREKKESFPLTVTSAQKNPTAFYLCASSASGRGVYNEQFFGPGTRLTVL.

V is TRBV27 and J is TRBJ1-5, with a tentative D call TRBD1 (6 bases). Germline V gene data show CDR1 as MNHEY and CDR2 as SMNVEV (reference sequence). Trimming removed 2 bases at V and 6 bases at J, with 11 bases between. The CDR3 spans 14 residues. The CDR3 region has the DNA TGTGCCAGCAGTTTAAGGGGGGGGAGTCAGCCCCAGCATTTT. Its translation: CASSLRGGSQPQHF.

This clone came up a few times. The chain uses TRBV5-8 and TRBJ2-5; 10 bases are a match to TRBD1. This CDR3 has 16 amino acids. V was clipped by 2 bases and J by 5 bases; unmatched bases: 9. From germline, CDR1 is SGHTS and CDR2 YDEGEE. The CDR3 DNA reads TGTGCCAGCAGCTTAAACCGGGACAGGGGCGGCGAGACCCAGTACTTC. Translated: CASSLNRDRGGETQYF.

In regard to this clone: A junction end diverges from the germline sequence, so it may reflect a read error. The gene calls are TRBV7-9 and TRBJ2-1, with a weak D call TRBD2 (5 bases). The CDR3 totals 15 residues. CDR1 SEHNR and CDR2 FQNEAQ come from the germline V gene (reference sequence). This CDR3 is CSSSLVGGPWDEQFF. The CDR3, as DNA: TGTTCCAGCAGCTTAGTAGGCGGGCCCTGGGATGAGCAGTTCTTC.